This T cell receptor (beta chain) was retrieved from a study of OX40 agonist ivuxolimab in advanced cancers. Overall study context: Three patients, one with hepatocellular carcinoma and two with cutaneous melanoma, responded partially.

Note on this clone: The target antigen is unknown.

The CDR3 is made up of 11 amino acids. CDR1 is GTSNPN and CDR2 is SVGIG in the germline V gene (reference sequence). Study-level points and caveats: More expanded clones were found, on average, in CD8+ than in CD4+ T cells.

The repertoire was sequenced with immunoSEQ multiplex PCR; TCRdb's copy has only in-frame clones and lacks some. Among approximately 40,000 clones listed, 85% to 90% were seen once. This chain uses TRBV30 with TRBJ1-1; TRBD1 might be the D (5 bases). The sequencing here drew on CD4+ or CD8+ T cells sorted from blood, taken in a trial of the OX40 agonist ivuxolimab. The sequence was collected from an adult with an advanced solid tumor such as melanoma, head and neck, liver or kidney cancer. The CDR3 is CASRGVPEAFF. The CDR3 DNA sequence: TGTGCTTCCCGGGGGGTACCTGAAGCTTTCTTT.